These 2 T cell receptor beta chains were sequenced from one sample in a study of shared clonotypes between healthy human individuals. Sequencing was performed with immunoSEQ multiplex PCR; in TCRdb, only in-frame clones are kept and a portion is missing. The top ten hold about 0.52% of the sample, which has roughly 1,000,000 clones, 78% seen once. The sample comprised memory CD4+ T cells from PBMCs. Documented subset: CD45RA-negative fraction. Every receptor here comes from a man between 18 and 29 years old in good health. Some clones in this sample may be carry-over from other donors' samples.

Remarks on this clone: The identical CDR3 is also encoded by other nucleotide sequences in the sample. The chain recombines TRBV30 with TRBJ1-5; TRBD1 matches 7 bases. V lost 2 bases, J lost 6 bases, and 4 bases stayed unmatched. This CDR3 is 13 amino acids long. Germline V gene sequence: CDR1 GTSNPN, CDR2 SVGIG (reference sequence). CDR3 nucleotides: TGTGCCTGGAGTAGACAGGGAGGTCAGCCCCAGCATTTT. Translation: CAWSRQGGQPQHF.

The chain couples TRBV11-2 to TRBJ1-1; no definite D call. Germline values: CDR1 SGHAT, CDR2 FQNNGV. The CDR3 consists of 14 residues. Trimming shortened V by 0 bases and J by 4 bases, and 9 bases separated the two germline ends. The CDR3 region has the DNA TGTGCCAGCAGCTTAGAGGGAGGAGTCACTGAAGCTTTCTTT. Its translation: CASSLEGGVTEAFF.